The clone carrying this T cell receptor beta chain was seen many times. The sample comes from a study of response to subunit inactivated influenza vaccine. The ends were cut back, 4 bases at V and 9 bases at J, with 13 bases in the middle. This CDR3 has 12 amino acids. Germline CDR1 and CDR2: SQVTM and ANQGSEA. TCRdb redid the calling of the RT-PCR reads with MiXCR, one entry per CDR3 protein. The sample carries about 570,000 distinct CDR3 sequences, roughly 10% recorded once. These data were also reused for a study on T cells expressing NK-cell markers. That publication notes: UMIs accompanied the 5'RACE template switching by which TCR beta cDNA was made. Whether the expanded NKG2C+ T cell clones recognized HCMV remained unclear.

The clonotype was recovered from a man aged 50 to 59 who received an inactivated influenza vaccine. Source: PBMCs from blood, taken on the day of vaccination. This chain uses TRBV29-1 with TRBJ2-1; D unresolved. The CDR3 reads CSVAPSNFEQFF. In nucleotides, the CDR3 is TGCAGCGTTGCGCCGTCGAATTTTGAGCAGTTCTTC.